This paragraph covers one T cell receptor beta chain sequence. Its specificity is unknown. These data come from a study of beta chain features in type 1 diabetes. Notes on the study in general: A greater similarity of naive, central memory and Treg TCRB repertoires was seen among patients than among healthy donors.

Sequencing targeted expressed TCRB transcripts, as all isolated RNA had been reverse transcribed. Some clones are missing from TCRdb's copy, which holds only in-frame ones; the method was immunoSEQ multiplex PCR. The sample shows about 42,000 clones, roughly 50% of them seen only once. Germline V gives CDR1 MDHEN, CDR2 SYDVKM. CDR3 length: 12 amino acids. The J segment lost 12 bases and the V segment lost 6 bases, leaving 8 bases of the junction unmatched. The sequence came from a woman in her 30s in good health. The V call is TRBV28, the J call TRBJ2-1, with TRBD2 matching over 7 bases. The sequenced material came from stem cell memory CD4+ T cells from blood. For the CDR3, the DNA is TGTGCCAGCAGGGGCACGGGCGGGGGGCAGTTCTTC. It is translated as CASRGTGGGQFF.